This record covers a single T cell receptor (beta chain). Its antigen is not identified. Trimming took 9 bases from V and 4 from J; bases not matched to a gene: 8. This CDR3 region has 14 residues. Germline assignment: CDR1 ENHRY and CDR2 SYGVKD. Participating donors were healthy, HIV-negative adults free of recent acute infections or vaccinations. Data came from immunoSEQ multiplex PCR; TCRdb stores just in-frame clones and leaves some out. Altogether 2 million to 2.5 million clones are present, 95% being singletons, with the ten largest covering more than 0.1%. The record originates from a study of shared clonotypes between healthy human individuals. Study-level background: Each donor's CD4 naive and CD4 memory cells filled three plates apiece, CD8 naive two, and CD8 memory one. General observations from the study: Rarefaction showed that sequencing of sorted subsets was incomplete (despite large depth).

Sequenced: naive CD4+ T cells sorted from blood. Subset defined: CD45RA+ positively selected. This chain joins TRBV10-3 and TRBJ2-3, with TRBD1 matching over 9 bases. This TCR derives from a young man in good health. As DNA, the CDR3 is TGTGCCATATCAGCGGGGACAGGGCCAGATACGCAGTATTTT. This translates into CAISAGTGPDTQYF.